This paragraph reports one TCR beta chain. This sample stems from a study of T cell responses to AZD1222 COVID-19 vaccine. CDR3 length: 15 residues. Trimming shortened V by 4 bases and J by 2 bases, and 13 bases separated the two germline ends. CDR1 and CDR2 from the germline V gene are LGHNA and YNFKEQ. Sequencing used immunoSEQ multiplex PCR; TCRdb keeps in-frame clones, though not all of them. The data show approximately 130,000 clones, approximately 93% seen once. The chain couples TRBV4-2 to TRBJ2-3; either TRBD1 or TRBD2 may supply D (5 bases each). Here the sequenced sample was peripheral blood, taken on day 0 of AZD1222 vaccination. This receptor was taken from an adult in good health. DNA of the CDR3: TGTGCCAGCAGCCTACGGGACCGAACCACAGATACGCAGTATTTT. Its translation: CASSLRDRTTDTQYF.